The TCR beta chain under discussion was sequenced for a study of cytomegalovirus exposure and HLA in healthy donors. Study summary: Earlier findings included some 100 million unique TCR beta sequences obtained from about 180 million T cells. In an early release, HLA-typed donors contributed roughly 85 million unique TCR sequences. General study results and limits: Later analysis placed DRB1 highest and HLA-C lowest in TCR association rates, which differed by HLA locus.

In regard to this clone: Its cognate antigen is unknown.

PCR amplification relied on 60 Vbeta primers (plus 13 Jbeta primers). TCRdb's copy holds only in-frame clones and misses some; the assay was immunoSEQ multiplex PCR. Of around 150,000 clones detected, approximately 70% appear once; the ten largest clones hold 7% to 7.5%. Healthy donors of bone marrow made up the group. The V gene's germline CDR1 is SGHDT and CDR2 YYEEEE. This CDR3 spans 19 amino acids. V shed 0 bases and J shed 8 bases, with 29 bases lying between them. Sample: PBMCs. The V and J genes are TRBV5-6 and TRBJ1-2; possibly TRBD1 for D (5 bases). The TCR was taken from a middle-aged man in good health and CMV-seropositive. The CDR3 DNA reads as TGTGCCAGCAGCTTGGTCCCCCCCCGAGACAGCCTGCAGAGCGAGGGCTACACCTTC. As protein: CASSLVPPRDSLQSEGYTF.